These 28 T cell receptor beta chains were all obtained from the same sample, sequenced in a study of T cell responses to AZD1222 COVID-19 vaccine. Method: immunoSEQ multiplex PCR; TCRdb's copy keeps in-frame clones and lacks some. Here the sample spans about 160,000 clones, more than 75% being singletons. This specimen consisted of peripheral blood, obtained 28 days after the second AZD1222 dose. The receptors shown here come from an adult who received the AZD1222 COVID-19 vaccine.

The V call is TRBV27, the J call TRBJ2-2; D might be TRBD2 (5 bases). The germline gives CDR1 MNHEY, CDR2 SMNVEV (reference sequence). V gave up 3 bases and J gave up 7 bases, with 12 bases separating them. This CDR3 spans 14 amino acids. The CDR3 DNA sequence: TGTGCCAGCAGTTTTGAGAGGGCCGGCGGGGAGCTGTTTTTT. Its protein product is CASSFERAGGELFF.

The genes are TRBV9 and TRBJ2-2; D not certain. CDR3 length equals 14 residues. V was cut by 0 bases and J by 5 bases, with 8 bases left in between. Germline V gives CDR1 SGDLS, CDR2 YYNGEE. CDR3 DNA: TGTGCCAGCAGCGTAGTTCCCGGTACCGGGGAGCTGTTTTTT. This codes for CASSVVPGTGELFF. Variable domain in full (rest from reference TRBV9 and TRBJ2-2): DSGVTQTPKHLITATGQRVTLRCSPRSGDLSVYWYQQSLDQGLQFLIQYYNGEERAKGNILERFSAQQFPDLHSELNLSSLELGDSALYFCASSVVPGTGELFFGEGSRLTVL.

V usage is TRBV4-3 and J usage is TRBJ2-3, with 8 bases fitting TRBD1. From germline, CDR1 is LGHNA and CDR2 YSLEER. The CDR3 has 15 amino acids. Trimming removed 3 bases from V and 4 bases from J; junction bases left unmatched: 6. The CDR3 loop is CASSQRTGLADTQYF. CDR3 nucleotides: TGCGCCAGCAGCCAGCGGACAGGGTTGGCAGATACGCAGTATTTT.

This clone was detected only once. The chain is built from TRBV5-4 and TRBJ1-2; D is uncertain. This CDR3 region has 14 residues. From germline, CDR1 is SGHNT and CDR2 YYREEE (reference sequence). Trimming cost V 2 bases and J 7 bases, with 15 bases left between them. DNA of the CDR3: TGTGCCAGCAGCTTAGTAGGGTTTGAAAGTGGCTACACCTTC. It specifies CASSLVGFESGYTF.

This clone occurred many times. This chain connects TRBV3-1 (or the pseudogene TRBV3-2) to TRBJ1-6; D is unresolved. In germline, CDR1 is LGHDT, CDR2 YNNKEL (reference sequence). This CDR3 region has 13 residues. V lost 2 bases and J 11 bases, leaving 10 bases between the germline ends. The CDR3: CASSQNVGPPLHF. The CDR3 DNA follows: TGTGCCAGCAGCCAAAACGTAGGTCCACCCCTCCACTTT.

This clone was counted only a few times. The chain combines TRBV30 with TRBJ2-3, with a weak D call TRBD2 (6 bases). The CDR3 length is 12 residues. Germline V gives CDR1 GTSNPN, CDR2 SVGIG (reference sequence). V gave up 6 bases and J gave up 4 bases, with 11 bases separating them. CDR3 residues: CACTGGSDTQYF. CDR3 bases: TGTGCCTGCACCGGGGGATCAGATACGCAGTATTTT. Full variable domain (rest looked up from reference TRBV30 and TRBJ2-3): SQTIHQWPATLVQPVGSPLSLECTVEGTSNPNLYWYRQAAGRGLQLLFYSVGIGQISSEVPQNLSASRPQDRQFILSSKKLLLSDSGFYLCACTGGSDTQYFGPGTRLTVL.

The rearrangement links TRBV7-9 to TRBJ1-1; 7 bases line up with TRBD1. V lost 5 bases to trimming and J lost 1 base; unmatched junction nucleotides: 4. Germline-derived CDR1 and CDR2 are SEHNR and FQNEAQ (reference sequence). The CDR3 sequence is 14 residues long. The CDR3 sequence: CASSLGTANTEAFF. The CDR3 DNA follows: TGTGCCAGCAGCCTGGGGACAGCGAACACTGAAGCTTTCTTT.

In DNA form, the CDR3 reads TGTGCCTGGAGTGATCAAGGGGGTACTGAAGCTTTCTTT. It is translated as CAWSDQGGTEAFF. The chain employs TRBV30 and TRBJ1-1; possibly TRBD1 for D (6 bases). The CDR3 covers 13 residues. V was cut by 1 base and J by 5 bases, with 11 bases left in between. Germline CDR1 reads GTSNPN; CDR2 reads SVGIG (reference sequence).

The V call is TRBV30, the J call TRBJ1-3; D call uncertain. Germline V gene data show CDR1 as GTSNPN and CDR2 as SVGIG (reference sequence). This CDR3 is built from 12 residues. The V gene lost 5 bases and the J gene lost 7 bases, with 12 bases spanning the gap. For the CDR3, the DNA is TGTGCCTGGGGTGGGCTTTCGAACACCATATATTTT. Translated: CAWGGLSNTIYF.

V and J are TRBV6-6 and TRBJ2-1; D is ambiguous. Trimming removed 6 bases at V and 0 bases at J, with 12 bases between. In germline, CDR1 is MNHNY, CDR2 SVGAGI (reference sequence). This CDR3 has 15 amino acids. CDR3 sequence (DNA): TGTGCCAGCAGCGACGCACCGTTCTCCTACAATGAGCAGTTCTTC. Protein product: CASSDAPFSYNEQFF.

Only one count was recorded for this clone. The chain carries TRBV11-1 and TRBJ2-5, with TRBD1 matching 8 bases. CDR1 SGHAT and CDR2 FQDESV come from the germline V gene (reference sequence). This CDR3 region has 14 residues. With V trimmed by 4 bases and J by 0 bases, 1 base remained unmatched. The chain's CDR3 is CASSWDRYQETQYF. In DNA form, the CDR3 reads TGTGCCAGCAGCTGGGACAGGTACCAAGAGACCCAGTACTTC.

The rearrangement links TRBV2 to TRBJ1-3, with D hard to call. V dropped 6 bases and J dropped 0 bases, with 6 bases sitting between them. Germline CDR1 SNHLY, CDR2 FYNNEI. This CDR3 spans 13 amino acids. The DNA of the CDR3 is TGTGCCAGCAGCCTGGACTCTGGAAACACCATATATTTT. Protein: CASSLDSGNTIYF.

The chain recombines TRBV7-9 with TRBJ2-7; TRBD1 or TRBD2 may be the D gene (5 bases each). This CDR3 region has 15 residues. The germline gives CDR1 SEHNR, CDR2 FQNEAQ (reference sequence). V was shortened by 5 bases and J by 2 bases, with 16 bases between the two germline ends. This CDR3 reads CASSETGTEAYEQYF. The CDR3 nucleotides are TGTGCCAGCAGCGAAACCGGGACGGAGGCCTACGAGCAGTACTTC.

J is TRBJ1-1 and V is TRBV7-2; D ambiguous. The CDR3 length is 13 residues. Deletions cut 5 bases from V and 3 bases from J, with 10 bases between. Germline values: CDR1 SGHTA, CDR2 FQGNSA. This CDR3 reads CASSMSLDTEAFF. The CDR3 DNA reads as TGTGCCAGCAGCATGAGCCTGGACACTGAAGCTTTCTTT.

The chain links TRBV3-1 (or the pseudogene TRBV3-2) to TRBJ1-1; TRBD1 agrees at 9 bases. The CDR3 totals 15 residues. CDR1 is LGHDT, CDR2 YNNKEL, per germline (reference sequence). V was pared by 4 bases and J by 3 bases, with 6 bases of the junction left unmatched. CDR3 nucleotide sequence: TGTGCCAGCAGCCCGGGACAGGGATGGGACACTGAAGCTTTCTTT. Translated, it gives CASSPGQGWDTEAFF.

The CDR3 reads CASSPQGENLNTEAFF. In DNA, the CDR3 is TGTGCCAGCAGTCCCCAGGGCGAGAACCTGAACACTGAAGCTTTCTTT. The V gene is TRBV27, the J gene TRBJ1-1; tentative D call: TRBD1 (5 bases). Trimming removed 5 bases from V and 0 bases from J, with 16 bases in between. CDR3 length: 16 residues. CDR1 is MNHEY and CDR2 is SMNVEV in the germline V gene (reference sequence).

This chain links TRBV11-2 with TRBJ1-2; D is unresolved. Per germline, CDR1 SGHAT and CDR2 FQNNGV. With 2 bases removed from V and 6 bases from J, the gap between germline ends came to 10 bases. The CDR3 contains 13 residues. The CDR3 protein is CASSLRREDGYTF. CDR3 nucleotide sequence: TGTGCCAGCAGCTTAAGGCGTGAGGATGGCTACACCTTC.

This rearrangement joins TRBV7-9 to TRBJ1-6, with D perhaps TRBD1 (6 bases). The CDR3 loop spans 15 amino acids. Germline CDR1 and CDR2: SEHNR and FQNEAQ (reference sequence). Trimming removed 7 bases at V and 7 bases at J, with 17 bases between. CDR3 sequence (DNA): TGTGCCAGCACCAAAGGGCCGACAGGAAATTCACCCCTCCACTTT. Protein sequence: CASTKGPTGNSPLHF. The full variable domain, completed using reference TRBV7-9 and TRBJ1-6, is DTGVSQNPRHKITKRGQNVTFRCDPISEHNRLYWYRQTLGQGPEFLTYFQNEAQLEKSRLLSDRFSAERPKGSFSTLEIQRTEQGDSAMYLCASTKGPTGNSPLHFGNGTRLTVT.

V usage is TRBV2 and J usage is TRBJ1-5; 11 nucleotides align to TRBD1. The CDR3 sequence is 15 residues long. Trimming at V came to 6 bases and at J to 7 bases, leaving 8 bases not matched to a gene. Germline V lookup: CDR1 SNHLY, CDR2 FYNNEI. The CDR3 DNA reads TGTGCCAGCAGCCCGGAGGGACAGGGGGTGCAGCCCCAGCATTTT. Translation gives CASSPEGQGVQPQHF.

This chain connects TRBV4-1 to TRBJ1-4; D unclear. V lost 5 bases to trimming and J lost 7 bases, with 17 bases between them. Germline-derived CDR1 and CDR2 are MGHRA and YSYEKL. The CDR3 extends over 15 amino acids. The CDR3 loop reads CASSKADLAGEKLFF. The CDR3, as DNA: TGCGCCAGCAGCAAGGCCGACCTGGCAGGTGAAAAACTGTTTTTT.

With regard to this clone: The sample holds other DNA sequences that translate to the same CDR3. This chain uses TRBV6-5 with TRBJ1-5, with D unresolved. With 5 bases removed from V and 3 bases from J, the gap between germline ends came to 5 bases. The CDR3 is made up of 12 amino acids. CDR1 is MNHEY and CDR2 is SVGAGI in the germline V gene. The DNA for the CDR3 is TGTGCCAGCAGTCCTCCCAATCAGCCCCAGCATTTT. It codes for CASSPPNQPQHF.

V usage is TRBV3-1 (or the pseudogene TRBV3-2) and J usage is TRBJ2-3; D might be TRBD1 or TRBD2, each matching 5 bases. The ends were cut back, 4 bases at V and 0 bases at J, with 11 bases in the middle. The germline V gene has CDR1 LGHDT and CDR2 YNNKEL (reference sequence). CDR3 length: 15 residues. CDR3 DNA: TGTGCCAGCAGCCTGGGGGAGCGTAGCACAGATACGCAGTATTTT. The encoded protein is CASSLGERSTDTQYF.

This clone appeared once. This CDR3 is CASSGGQSPALNTEAFF. The CDR3 DNA follows: TGTGCCAGCAGCGGGGGACAGTCCCCGGCTTTGAACACTGAAGCTTTCTTT. The chain links TRBV5-6 to TRBJ1-1; 7 nucleotides match TRBD1. Germline V gene data show CDR1 as SGHDT and CDR2 as YYEEEE. The V and J ends lost 4 bases and 0 bases, in that order; junction bases with no gene match: 12. The CDR3 loop spans 17 amino acids.

This sequence joins TRBV5-1 and TRBJ2-7; perhaps TRBD2 as D (6 bases). Germline-derived CDR1 and CDR2 are SGHRS and YFSETQ. The CDR3 loop spans 14 amino acids. Trimming left V 4 bases short and J 1 base short, with 12 bases between. This CDR3 reads CASSRAGRSYEQYF. DNA of the CDR3: TGCGCCAGCAGCAGGGCAGGGAGGTCCTACGAGCAGTACTTC.

Only one count was recorded for this clone. The chain links TRBV4-3 to TRBJ1-2; tentative D call: TRBD1 (6 bases). The CDR3 has 13 residues. V was pared by 0 bases and J by 14 bases, with 16 bases between. Per the germline V gene, CDR1 is LGHNA and CDR2 is YSLEER. Written as DNA, the CDR3 is TGCGCCAGCAGCCAAGATCGGACAGTGCAATTTACCTTC. It yields the protein CASSQDRTVQFTF.

This chain uses TRBV13 with TRBJ2-7; D perhaps matches TRBD1 (5 bases). This CDR3 has 14 amino acids. V lost 0 bases to trimming and J lost 3 bases, with 9 bases between them. Germline CDR1 and CDR2: PRHDT and FYEKMQ (reference sequence). CDR3 sequence reads: CASSLGGRGYEQYF. The CDR3 coding sequence is TGTGCCAGCAGCTTAGGAGGAAGGGGCTACGAGCAGTACTTC.

The V gene is TRBV3-1 (or the pseudogene TRBV3-2), the J gene TRBJ1-1; D is undetermined. The CDR3 loop spans 14 amino acids. Trimming took off 2 bases at V and 6 bases at J, with 13 bases between the two ends. Germline-derived CDR1 and CDR2 are LGHDT and YNNKEL (reference sequence). The CDR3 bases are TGTGCCAGCAGCCAATCAGAGGTCAAAGCTGAAGCTTTCTTT. Translated: CASSQSEVKAEAFF.

The CDR3 here is CASSLGGGLGYEQFF. CDR3 nucleotides: TGTGCCAGCAGTCTTGGGGGGGGTCTCGGGTATGAGCAGTTCTTC. This chain connects TRBV3-1 (or the pseudogene TRBV3-2) to TRBJ2-1, with 7 nucleotides matching TRBD2. This CDR3 contains 15 residues. Unmatched junction bases numbered 13, after V lost 6 bases and J lost 8 bases. Per germline, CDR1 LGHDT and CDR2 YNNKEL (reference sequence).